This T cell receptor beta chain was identified in a study of CD8+CD57+ T cells in acquired aplastic anemia. Across the study: Recorded DNA amounts for sorted CD4+ and CD8+ cells had an average of 3.2 ug. Some 10 million reads were obtained on average for healthy donor CD4+ cells.

Study-level points and caveats: Both patients and controls carried the same twenty-nine CD8+ CDR3 sequences.

V lost 4 bases, J lost 2 bases, and 2 bases stayed unmatched. Per germline, CDR1 PRHDT and CDR2 FYEKMQ (reference sequence). The CDR3 extends over 14 amino acids. For this clonotype: Its target is not known.

Genomic DNA constituted the template upon which TCR beta VDJ and CDR3 profiling was performed. TCRdb re-derived calls from the reads in MiXCR, one entry per CDR3 protein. The sample lists a few hundred thousand distinct CDR3 sequences; roughly 68% were seen once. V is TRBV13 and J is TRBJ2-3; 8 bases agree with TRBD1. The sequenced material came from sorted CD4+, CD8+, or CD8+CD57+ T cells (not recorded which) from PBMCs. The TCR originated in a human donor in good health, serving as a control. In DNA form, the CDR3 reads TGTGCCAGCAGCTCGGGACAGGTCACAGATACGCAGTATTTT. This sequence encodes CASSSGQVTDTQYF.